The clone carrying this T cell receptor (beta chain) turned up a few times. Its antigen is not known. The data were obtained in a study of T cells in Graves' hyperthyroidism and ophthalmopathy. Overall study results and limits: Blood also carried most thyroid clonotypes expanded above 0.001.

In patients aged 18 to 65, hyperthyroidism was newly diagnosed, with duration under 2 months. Reasons for excluding patients were uncontrolled infection, other autoimmune disease, pregnancy or lactation. Researchers took RNA transcripts and amplified the TCR beta CDR3 regions from them. A first-round RT-PCR of the TCR CDR3 used the HTBI primer set. TCRdb ran MiXCR on the multiplex PCR reads and lists one entry per CDR3 protein. Counted here are approximately 500,000 distinct CDR3 sequences, under 60% occurring once; the ten biggest clones make up approximately 7.5%. Per germline, CDR1 SNHLY and CDR2 FYNNEI. Trimming cost V 4 bases and J 9 bases, with 22 bases left between them. The CDR3 runs 15 residues.

Specimen: peripheral blood or thyroid tissue (not recorded which). The J gene is TRBJ2-7, the V gene TRBV2; maybe TRBD2 (6 bases). This clonotype originated in a woman in her late teens or twenties with Graves' hyperthyroidism. CDR3 residues: CASSGHRGKWFGQYF. In DNA, the CDR3 is TGTGCCAGCAGTGGCCATCGGGGGAAATGGTTCGGGCAGTACTTC.